These T cell receptor beta chains were read from a single sample in a study of OX40 agonist ivuxolimab in advanced cancers. Data came from immunoSEQ multiplex PCR; TCRdb stores just in-frame clones and leaves some out. Among roughly 70,000 clones, about four fifths were seen once, and the ten largest hold 2% to 3%. Sample: CD4+ or CD8+ T cells sorted from blood, taken in a trial of the OX40 agonist ivuxolimab. These receptors originate from an adult with an advanced solid tumor such as melanoma, head and neck, liver or kidney cancer. The CDR3 runs from the conserved cysteine through the conserved F or W.

V gene	J gene	CDR3 protein
TRBV4-3	TRBJ2-2	CASSQELDTGRSTGELFF
TRBV7-2	TRBJ2-7	CASLSEFAYEQYF
TRBV9	TRBJ1-5	CASSVGTGGNQPQHF
TRBV11-3	TRBJ1-1	CASSFRGTEAFF
TRBV30	TRBJ1-1	CAWSGVREAFF
TRBV6-5	TRBJ1-5	CASRPGTGGRQPQHF
TRBV19	TRBJ2-5	CASSSSAQETQYF
TRBV5-1	TRBJ1-1	CASSLAAVNTEAFF
TRBV10-1	TRBJ2-7	CATSRGAYEQYF
TRBV4-2	TRBJ2-2	CASSQDFKAGELFF
TRBV6-1	TRBJ2-7	CASKAGQSYEQYF
TRBV18	TRBJ2-7	CASSPSAGGPYEQYF
TRBV19	TRBJ2-2	CASSRTGGGPNTGELFF
TRBV7-3	TRBJ2-1	CASSLSSARRDEQFF
TRBV6-5	TRBJ2-7	CASSYISGDEQYF
TRBV13	TRBJ2-5	CASRRGVETQYF
TRBV19	TRBJ1-5	CASSIGRDRGQPQHF
TRBV27	TRBJ1-1	CASRLQGATEAFF
TRBV11-2	TRBJ1-1	CASSDPGQGLSSEAFF
TRBV5-1	TRBJ2-5	CASSLEGVRGTQYF
TRBV5-5	TRBJ2-3	CASSPRDPKTDTQYF
TRBV5-6	TRBJ1-2	CASSDRTINYGYTF
TRBV5-1	TRBJ2-2	CASSLVLAGAAGELFF
TRBV19	TRBJ1-4	CASSIQGPNEKLFF
TRBV19	TRBJ2-1	CASIEDKGVNEQFF
TRBV5-1	TRBJ2-3	CASSLAILATDTQYF
TRBV6-1	TRBJ2-7	CASSEALGGYEQYF
TRBV9	TRBJ2-1	CASSVDITSGSTPSYNEQFF
TRBV11-3	TRBJ1-5	CASSPGQGARNQPQHF
TRBV7-9	TRBJ1-2	CASSPPLAGPGYTF
TRBV19	TRBJ1-2	CASSIPGGNYGYTF
TRBV5-6	TRBJ2-7	CASSFLASASSYEQYF
TRBV19	TRBJ1-6	CASSMRGGNSPLHF
TRBV7-3	TRBJ2-4	CASSSSGTPGRQYF
TRBV11-2	TRBJ1-4	CASSPIRGPYEKLFF
TRBV5-1	TRBJ2-7	CASSLTSGGYEQYF
TRBV18	TRBJ1-1	CASSPGGTTNLNTEAFF
TRBV11-1	TRBJ2-5	CASSPLTGTGQETQYF
TRBV5-6	TRBJ1-4	CASSLTGPGEKLFF
TRBV12-2	TRBJ1-1	CASRLPPLGYTEAFF
TRBV5-8	TRBJ2-3	CASSPWESITSTDTQYF
TRBV5-1	TRBJ1-1	CASSTWDATMNTEAFF
TRBV19	TRBJ2-1	CASSTLAGAYNEQFF
TRBV7-9	TRBJ2-1	CASSLLAGPTNNEQFF
TRBV7-2	TRBJ2-7	CASSADRGLGEQYF
TRBV5-5	TRBJ1-2	CASSQGQGMGYTF
TRBV6-6	TRBJ1-1	CASSPTGGLAEAFF
TRBV6-6	TRBJ1-1	CASKQRGEAFF
TRBV28	TRBJ1-3	CASSTPQGFGNTIYF
TRBV6-1	TRBJ2-3	CASRPRREGGDTQYF
TRBV7-7	TRBJ2-1	CASSFGSGRDNEQFF
TRBV6-1	TRBJ1-1	CASSEPRQGDTEAFF
TRBV7-9	TRBJ1-1	CASSLGRMNTEAFF
TRBV6-5	TRBJ1-4	CASSYGGAANEKLFF
TRBV9	TRBJ1-2	CASSVVGGYGYTF
TRBV28	TRBJ2-3	CASSSSPRNARRSSSTDTQYF
TRBV5-1	TRBJ1-5	CASTSRLEREPQHF
TRBV5-4	TRBJ2-1	CASSPPRDGFNIEQFF